This TCR beta chain originates from a study of shared clonotypes between healthy human individuals. Study conclusions and caveats: Generally, estimated richness proved larger in naive subsets than it did in memory subsets. Expectations were that clonotype sharing among donors would be affected by sequencing depth. A small donor pool kept down the genetic and exposure-history diversity that was represented.

The CDR3 extends over 17 amino acids. V gave up 7 bases and J gave up 1 base, with 25 bases separating them. Germline CDR1 is SQVTM and CDR2 is ANQGSEA. Clones were read by immunoSEQ multiplex PCR, and TCRdb kept only the in-frame ones, dropping some. The table includes a few million clones, more than 90% detected once. For this clone: Its antigen is not known.

The sample taken for sequencing was naive CD4+ T cells sorted from blood. Indicated subset: CD45RA+ positively selected. The rearrangement joins TRBV29-1 to TRBJ1-1; D is possibly TRBD1 (5 bases). The sequence was obtained from a man younger than 30 in good health. The CDR3, as DNA: TGCAGCGGGTCCAAAACCATCGGGACGGTAGCGAACACTGAAGCTTTCTTT. It codes for CSGSKTIGTVANTEAFF.